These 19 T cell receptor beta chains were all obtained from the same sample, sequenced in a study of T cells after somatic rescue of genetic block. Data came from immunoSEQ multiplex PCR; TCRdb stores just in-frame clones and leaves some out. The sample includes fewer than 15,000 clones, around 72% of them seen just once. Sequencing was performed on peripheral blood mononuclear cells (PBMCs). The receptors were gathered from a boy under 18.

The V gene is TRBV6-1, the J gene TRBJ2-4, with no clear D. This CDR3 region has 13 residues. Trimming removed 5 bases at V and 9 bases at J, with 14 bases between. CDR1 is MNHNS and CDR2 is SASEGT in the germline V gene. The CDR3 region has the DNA TGTGCCAGCAGTTCCCAAGATCCGGGCATTCAGTACTTC. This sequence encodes CASSSQDPGIQYF.

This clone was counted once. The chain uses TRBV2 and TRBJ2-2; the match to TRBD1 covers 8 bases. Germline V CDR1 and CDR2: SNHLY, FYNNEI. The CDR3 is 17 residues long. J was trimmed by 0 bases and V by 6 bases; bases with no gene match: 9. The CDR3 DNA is TGTGCCAGCAGCGGTCCAAAGGGACAGGCGAACACCGGGGAGCTGTTTTTT. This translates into CASSGPKGQANTGELFF.

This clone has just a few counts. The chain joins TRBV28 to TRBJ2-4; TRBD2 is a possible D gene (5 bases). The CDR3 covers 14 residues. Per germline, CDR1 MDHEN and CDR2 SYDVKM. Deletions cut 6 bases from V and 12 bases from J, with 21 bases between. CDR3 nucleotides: TGTGCCAGCAGCCCAGACCCCTGGGAGAGCAATCAGTACTTC. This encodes CASSPDPWESNQYF.

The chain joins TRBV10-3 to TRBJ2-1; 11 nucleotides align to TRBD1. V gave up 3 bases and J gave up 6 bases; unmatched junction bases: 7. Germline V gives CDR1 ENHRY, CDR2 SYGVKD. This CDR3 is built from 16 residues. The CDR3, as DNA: TGTGCCATCAGTGAATTGCCGGGACAGGGGGTCAATGAGCAGTTCTTC. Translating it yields CAISELPGQGVNEQFF.

This chain's CDR3 is CASSVESDGGGTEAFF. The CDR3 bases are TGTGCCAGCAGCGTAGAGTCCGATGGAGGGGGCACTGAAGCTTTCTTT. The chain couples TRBV9 to TRBJ1-1, with a weak D call TRBD1 (6 bases). This CDR3 is 16 amino acids long. CDR1 is SGDLS and CDR2 is YYNGEE in the germline V gene. V was pared by 0 bases and J by 4 bases, with 16 bases between. Together with reference TRBV9 and TRBJ1-1, the CDR3 gives the full variable domain: DSGVTQTPKHLITATGQRVTLRCSPRSGDLSVYWYQQSLDQGLQFLIQYYNGEERAKGNILERFSAQQFPDLHSELNLSSLELGDSALYFCASSVESDGGGTEAFFGQGTRLTVV.

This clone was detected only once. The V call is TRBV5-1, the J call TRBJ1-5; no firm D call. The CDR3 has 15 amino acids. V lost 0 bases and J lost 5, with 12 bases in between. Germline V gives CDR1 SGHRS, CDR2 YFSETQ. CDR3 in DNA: TGCGCCAGCAGCTTGGAATCGGGCCCTCATCAGCCCCAGCATTTT. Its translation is CASSLESGPHQPQHF.

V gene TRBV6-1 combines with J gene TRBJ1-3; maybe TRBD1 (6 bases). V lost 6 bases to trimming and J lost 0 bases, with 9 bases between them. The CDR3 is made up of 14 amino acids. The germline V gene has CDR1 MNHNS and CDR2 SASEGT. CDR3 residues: CASSDRSSGNTIYF. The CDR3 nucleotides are TGTGCCAGCAGCGACAGGAGCTCTGGAAACACCATATATTTT.

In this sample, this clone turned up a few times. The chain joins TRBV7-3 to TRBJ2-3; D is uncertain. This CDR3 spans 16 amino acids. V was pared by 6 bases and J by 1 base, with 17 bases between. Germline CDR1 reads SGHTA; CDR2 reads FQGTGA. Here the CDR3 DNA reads TGTGCCAGCAGTTTATCCACCGTTAGGGGCACAGATACGCAGTATTTT. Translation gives CASSLSTVRGTDTQYF. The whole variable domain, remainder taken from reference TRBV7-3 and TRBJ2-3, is GAGVSQTPSNKVTEKGKYVELRCDPISGHTALYWYRQSLGQGPEFLIYFQGTGAADDSGLPNDRFFAVRPEGSVSTLKIQRTERGDSAVYLCASSLSTVRGTDTQYFGPGTRLTVL.

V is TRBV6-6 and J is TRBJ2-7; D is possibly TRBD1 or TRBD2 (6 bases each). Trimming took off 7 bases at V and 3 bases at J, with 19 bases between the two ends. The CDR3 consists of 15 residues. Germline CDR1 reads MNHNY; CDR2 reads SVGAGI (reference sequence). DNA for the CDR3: TGTGCCAGCATTTCCACCGGGGGCAGATTCTACGAGCAGTACTTC. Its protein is CASISTGGRFYEQYF.

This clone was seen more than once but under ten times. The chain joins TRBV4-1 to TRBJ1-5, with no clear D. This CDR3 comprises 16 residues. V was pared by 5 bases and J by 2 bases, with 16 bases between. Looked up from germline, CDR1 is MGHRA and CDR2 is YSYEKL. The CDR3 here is CASSDSQLRGNQPQHF. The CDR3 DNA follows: TGCGCCAGCAGCGATTCACAGTTAAGGGGCAATCAGCCCCAGCATTTT.

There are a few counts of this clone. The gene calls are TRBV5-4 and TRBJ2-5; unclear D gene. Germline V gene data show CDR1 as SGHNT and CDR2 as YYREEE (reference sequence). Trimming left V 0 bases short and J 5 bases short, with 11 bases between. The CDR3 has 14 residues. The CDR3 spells CASSLGQLTETQYF. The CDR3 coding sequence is TGTGCCAGCAGCTTGGGTCAGCTAACGGAGACCCAGTACTTC.

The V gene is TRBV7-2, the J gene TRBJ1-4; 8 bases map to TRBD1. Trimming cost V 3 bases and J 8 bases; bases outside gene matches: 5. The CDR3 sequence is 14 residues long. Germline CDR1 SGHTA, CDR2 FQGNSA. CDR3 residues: CASSFGQGREKLFF. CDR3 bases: TGTGCCAGCAGCTTTGGACAGGGACGGGAAAAACTGTTTTTT.

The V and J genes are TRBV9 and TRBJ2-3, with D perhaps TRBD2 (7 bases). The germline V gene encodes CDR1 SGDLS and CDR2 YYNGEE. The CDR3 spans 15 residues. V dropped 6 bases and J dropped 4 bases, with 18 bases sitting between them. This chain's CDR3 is CASNQRGGPSDTQYF. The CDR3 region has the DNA TGTGCCAGCAACCAGAGGGGGGGCCCTTCAGATACGCAGTATTTT. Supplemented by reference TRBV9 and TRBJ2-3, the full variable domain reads DSGVTQTPKHLITATGQRVTLRCSPRSGDLSVYWYQQSLDQGLQFLIQYYNGEERAKGNILERFSAQQFPDLHSELNLSSLELGDSALYFCASNQRGGPSDTQYFGPGTRLTVL.

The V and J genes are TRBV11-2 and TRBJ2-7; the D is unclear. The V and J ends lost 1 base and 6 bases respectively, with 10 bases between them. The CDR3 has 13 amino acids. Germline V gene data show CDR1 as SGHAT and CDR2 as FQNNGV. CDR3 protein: CASSLASKGEQYF. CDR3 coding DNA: TGTGCCAGCAGCTTAGCTTCGAAGGGCGAGCAGTACTTC. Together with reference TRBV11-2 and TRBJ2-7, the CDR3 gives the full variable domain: EAGVAQSPRYKIIEKRQSVAFWCNPISGHATLYWYQQILGQGPKLLIQFQNNGVVDDSQLPKDRFSAERLKGVDSTLKIQPAKLEDSAVYLCASSLASKGEQYFGPGTRLTVT.

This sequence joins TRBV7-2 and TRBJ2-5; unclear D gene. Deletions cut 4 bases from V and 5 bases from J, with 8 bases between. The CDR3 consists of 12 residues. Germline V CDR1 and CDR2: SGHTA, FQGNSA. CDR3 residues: CASSSKWETQYF. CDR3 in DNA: TGTGCCAGCAGCTCAAAGTGGGAGACCCAGTACTTC.

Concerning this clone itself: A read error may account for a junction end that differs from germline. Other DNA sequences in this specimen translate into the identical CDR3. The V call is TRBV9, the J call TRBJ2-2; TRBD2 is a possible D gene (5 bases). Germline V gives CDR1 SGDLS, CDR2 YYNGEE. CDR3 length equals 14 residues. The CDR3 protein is CASSVLGNTGELFF. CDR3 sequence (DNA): TGTGCCAGCAGCGTACTAGGGAACACCGGGGAGCTGTTCTTT. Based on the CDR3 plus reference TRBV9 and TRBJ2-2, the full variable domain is DSGVTQTPKHLITATGQRVTLRCSPRSGDLSVYWYQQSLDQGLQFLIQYYNGEERAKGNILERFSAQQFPDLHSELNLSSLELGDSALYFCASSVLGNTGELFFGEGSRLTVL.

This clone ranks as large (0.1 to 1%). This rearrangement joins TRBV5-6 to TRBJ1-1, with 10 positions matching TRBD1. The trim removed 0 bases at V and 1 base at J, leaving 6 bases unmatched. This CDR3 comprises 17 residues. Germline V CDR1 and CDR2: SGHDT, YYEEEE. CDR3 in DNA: TGTGCCAGCAGCTTGGCGGGACAGGGGCCGTGGAACACTGAAGCTTTCTTT. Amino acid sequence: CASSLAGQGPWNTEAFF.

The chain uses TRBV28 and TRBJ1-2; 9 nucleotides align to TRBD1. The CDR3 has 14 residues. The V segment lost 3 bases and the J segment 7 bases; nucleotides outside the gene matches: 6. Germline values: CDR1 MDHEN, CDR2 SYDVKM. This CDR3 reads CASSFADRGVGYTF. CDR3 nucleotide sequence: TGTGCCAGCAGTTTCGCCGACAGGGGGGTTGGCTACACCTTC.

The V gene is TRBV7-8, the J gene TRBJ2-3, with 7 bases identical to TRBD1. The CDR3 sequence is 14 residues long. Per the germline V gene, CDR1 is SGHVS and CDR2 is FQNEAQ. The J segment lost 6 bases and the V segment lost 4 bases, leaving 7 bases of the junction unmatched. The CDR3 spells CASSSRQGLDTQYF. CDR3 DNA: TGTGCCAGCAGCTCCCGACAGGGCCTTGATACGCAGTATTTT.